The present T cell receptor (beta chain) was sequenced within a study of T cell responses to AZD1222 COVID-19 vaccine. Study outcomes and limitations: The study found vaccine-associated CD4 TCRs spanning spike, dominant at 160-218 and 743-854. Just a handful of AZD1222 recipients tested seropositive at baseline. Epitopes outside B.1.351 and B.1.1.7 mutated regions reportedly drew nearly half of spike TCRs.

Trimming removed 4 bases from V and 0 bases from J; junction bases left unmatched: 4. CDR1 SGHRS and CDR2 YFSETQ come from the germline V gene. The CDR3 extends over 14 amino acids. About this clone: Its antigen is as yet unknown.

Produced via immunoSEQ multiplex PCR; TCRdb's table is partial and in-frame only. This table has about 180,000 clones, approximately 90% appearing once. This sequence joins TRBV5-1 and TRBJ2-7; TRBD1 matches at 7 bases. Sequenced material: peripheral blood, taken 28 days after the second dose of the MenACWY control vaccine. This receptor was obtained from an adult who received the MenACWY meningococcal vaccine as a control. In DNA form, the CDR3 reads TGCGCCAGCAGCAAACAGGGGAGCTCCTACGAGCAGTACTTC. It translates to CASSKQGSSYEQYF.